This section outlines one T cell receptor beta chain sequence together with its context. The antigen is undetermined. One entry per CDR3 protein, called by TCRdb with MiXCR from the reads. The sample includes about 920,000 distinct CDR3 sequences, about a third of them seen just once. The data stem from a study of T cell repertoires in cytomegalovirus infection. Across the whole study: Indications of both CMV infection and matching HLA type were provided by public TCR beta signatures.

Per germline, CDR1 LGHNA and CDR2 YSLEER. V was trimmed by 1 base and J by 10 bases, leaving 23 bases between them. The CDR3 is made up of 17 amino acids. Whole-study findings and limits: HLA-C-restricted CMV clonotypes gave the most frequent clonotype in two of eight donors.

This specimen consisted of cultured CD8+ T cells from PBMCs, obtained from culture after CMV antigen stimulation. The origin of this receptor is a human donor in good health (CMV status not recorded). Some clones in this sample may be carry-over from other donors' samples. The V gene is TRBV4-3, the J gene TRBJ2-1; D may be TRBD1 or TRBD2 (6 bases each). The DNA of the CDR3 is TGCGCCAGCAGCCAAGCTCCGAGGTGGATCCCCGGGGGCGAGCAGTTCTTC. Residues: CASSQAPRWIPGGEQFF.